Listed here is a single TCR beta chain. As yet, its antigen is unknown. Libraries were prepared by immunoSEQ multiplex PCR; TCRdb keeps only in-frame clonotypes and omits some of them. The sample includes about 330,000 clones, roughly nine tenths of them seen just once. The CDR3 sequence is 13 residues long. Germline V gives CDR1 SQVTM, CDR2 ANQGSEA. Trimming stripped 2 bases from V and 3 bases from J, with 10 bases between. This entry comes from a study of Ad26.COV2.S vaccination and SARS-CoV-2 variants. Study in general: Donor was in the COV1001 Ad26.COV2.S trial arm. Findings of the study overall: The TCR-based breadth and depth measures might underestimate overall T cell responses. Reported post-vaccination CD8+ and CD4+ T cell responses to spike showed substantial breadth. Greater spike-specific TCR breadth was seen in vaccine recipients than in placebo recipients.

Treatment reported: about 20 received Ad26.COV2.S at low or high dose, single or two shots; five or six received placebo; per-sample allocation not given. Collection of the samples took place on day 63 after the first injection of vaccine or placebo. The sample here was peripheral blood, taken in a trial of Ad26.COV2.S vaccine versus placebo. This receptor was obtained from a person aged 18-60 years who received the Ad26.COV2.S COVID-19 vaccine or a placebo. The chain couples TRBV29-1 to TRBJ1-2; a weak D match, TRBD1 (6 bases). Written as DNA, the CDR3 is TGCAGCGTTGAATCCGGGGGCGACTATGGCTACACCTTC. Protein product: CSVESGGDYGYTF.